The TCR beta chain described here comes from a study of blood T cell repertoires in COVID-19. On the study more broadly: PBMCs, B-cell-depleted T cells, or T cells were the source of the cDNA or gDNA that made up the material.

As originally analysed: Amplified reference gene primers provided the basis for estimating nucleated cell counts. Method: immunoSEQ multiplex PCR; TCRdb's copy keeps in-frame clones and lacks some. From that table come the V and J calls and clone size; the DNA was used to work out D and trimming. This sample has around 150,000 clones, with 82% found just once. The germline gives CDR1 LGHNT, CDR2 FRNRAP. V gave up 6 bases and J gave up 0 bases; unmatched junction bases: 10. This CDR3 contains 16 residues. This clone appeared once. The sample taken for sequencing was peripheral blood. This chain connects TRBV12-5 to TRBJ2-7, with 8 bases lining up with TRBD1. The clonotype originates from an elderly woman with acute or convalescent COVID-19. The CDR3 reads CASGLRRGTGSYEQYF. CDR3 sequence (DNA): TGTGCTAGTGGCTTGAGGAGGGGGACAGGCTCCTACGAGCAGTACTTC.